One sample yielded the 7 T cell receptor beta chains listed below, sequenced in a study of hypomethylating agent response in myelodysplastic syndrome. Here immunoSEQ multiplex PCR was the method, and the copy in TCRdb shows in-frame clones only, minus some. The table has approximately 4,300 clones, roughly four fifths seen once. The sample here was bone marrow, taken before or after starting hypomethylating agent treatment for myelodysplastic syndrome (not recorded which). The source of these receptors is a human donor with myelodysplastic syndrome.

CDR3 sequence: CSVEAPKTGENEQFF. The CDR3 coding sequence is TGCAGCGTTGAAGCTCCCAAAACCGGGGAGAATGAGCAGTTCTTC. The chain links TRBV29-1 to TRBJ2-1, with a tentative D call TRBD2 (5 bases). CDR1 and CDR2 (germline): SQVTM, ANQGSEA. The CDR3 length is 15 residues. Trimming took 1 base from V and 7 from J, leaving 17 bases between them.

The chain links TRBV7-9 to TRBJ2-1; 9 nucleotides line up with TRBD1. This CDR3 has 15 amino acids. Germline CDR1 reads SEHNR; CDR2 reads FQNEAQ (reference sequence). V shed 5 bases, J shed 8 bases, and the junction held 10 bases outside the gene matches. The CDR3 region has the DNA TGTGCCAGCAGCCGCCGGGACAGGGCCCCCTATGAGCAGTTCTTC. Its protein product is CASSRRDRAPYEQFF.

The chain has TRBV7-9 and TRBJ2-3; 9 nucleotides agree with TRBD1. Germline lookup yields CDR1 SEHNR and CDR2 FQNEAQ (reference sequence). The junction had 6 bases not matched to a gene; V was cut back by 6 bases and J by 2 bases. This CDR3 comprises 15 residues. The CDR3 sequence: CASSPGTGTTDTQYF. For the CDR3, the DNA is TGTGCCAGCAGTCCCGGGACAGGGACCACAGATACGCAGTATTTT.

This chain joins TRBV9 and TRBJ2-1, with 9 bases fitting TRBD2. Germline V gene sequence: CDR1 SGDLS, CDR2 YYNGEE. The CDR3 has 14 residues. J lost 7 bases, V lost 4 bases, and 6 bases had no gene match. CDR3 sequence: CASSPRLAVNEQFF. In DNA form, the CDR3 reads TGTGCCAGCAGCCCCCGACTAGCGGTAAATGAGCAGTTCTTC.

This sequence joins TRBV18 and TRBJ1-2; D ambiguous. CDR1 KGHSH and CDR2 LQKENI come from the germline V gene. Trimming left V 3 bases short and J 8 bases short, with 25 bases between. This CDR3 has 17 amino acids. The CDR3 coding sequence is TGTGCCAGCTCACCCCAGATTGAGACCTATCTGGAGGGAGGCTACACCTTC. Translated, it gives CASSPQIETYLEGGYTF.

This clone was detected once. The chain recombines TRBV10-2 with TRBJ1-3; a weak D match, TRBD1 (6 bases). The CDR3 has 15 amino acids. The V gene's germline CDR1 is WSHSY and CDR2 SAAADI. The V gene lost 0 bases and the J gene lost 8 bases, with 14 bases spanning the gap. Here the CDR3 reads CASSESRRGLDTIYF. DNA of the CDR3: TGCGCCAGCAGTGAGTCGAGAAGGGGGTTAGACACCATATATTTT.

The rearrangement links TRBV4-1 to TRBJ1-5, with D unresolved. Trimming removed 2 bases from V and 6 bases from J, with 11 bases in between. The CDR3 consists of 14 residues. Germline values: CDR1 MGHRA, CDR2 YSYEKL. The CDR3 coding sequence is TGCGCCAGCAGCCAAACCAGAGGCGGTCAGCCCCAGCATTTT. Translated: CASSQTRGGQPQHF.